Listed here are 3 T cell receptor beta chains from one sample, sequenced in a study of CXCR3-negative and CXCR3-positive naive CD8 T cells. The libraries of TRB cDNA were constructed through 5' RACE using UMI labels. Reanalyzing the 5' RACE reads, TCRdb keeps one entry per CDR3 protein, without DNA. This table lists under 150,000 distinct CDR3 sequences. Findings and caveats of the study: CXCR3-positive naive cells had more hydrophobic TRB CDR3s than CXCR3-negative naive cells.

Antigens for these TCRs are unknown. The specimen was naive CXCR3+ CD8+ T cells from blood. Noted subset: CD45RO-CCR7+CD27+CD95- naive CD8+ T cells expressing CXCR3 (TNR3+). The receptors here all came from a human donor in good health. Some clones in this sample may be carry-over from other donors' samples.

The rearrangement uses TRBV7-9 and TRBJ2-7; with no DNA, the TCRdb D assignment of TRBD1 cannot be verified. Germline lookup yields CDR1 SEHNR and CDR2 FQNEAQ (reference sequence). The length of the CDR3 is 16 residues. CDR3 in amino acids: CASSSPWTGGFYEQYF.

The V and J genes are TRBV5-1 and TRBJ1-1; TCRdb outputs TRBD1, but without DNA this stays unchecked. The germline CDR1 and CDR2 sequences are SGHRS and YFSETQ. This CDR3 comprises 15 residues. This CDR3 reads CASSLGQAGATEAFF.

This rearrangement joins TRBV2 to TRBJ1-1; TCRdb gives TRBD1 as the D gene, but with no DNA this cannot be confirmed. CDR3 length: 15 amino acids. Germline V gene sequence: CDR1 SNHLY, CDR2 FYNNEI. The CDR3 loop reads CASSDLTRVRAEAFF.